What follows are 15 T cell receptor beta chains derived from one specimen sequenced in a study of shared clonotypes between healthy human individuals. Produced via immunoSEQ multiplex PCR; TCRdb's table is partial and in-frame only. Of approximately 2.5 million clones in the sample, 93% were seen once. Sequences were obtained from naive CD4+ T cells from PBMCs. As to subset: CD45RA+ positively selected. The receptors here all came from a man aged 18 to 29 in good health. Some clones in this sample may be carry-over from other donors' samples.

A remark on this clone: Other DNA sequences in the same sample also yield this CDR3. The chain links TRBV27 to TRBJ2-2, with 9 bases identical to TRBD2. CDR1 is MNHEY, CDR2 SMNVEV, per germline (reference sequence). V trimming: 6 bases; J trimming: 0 bases; junction bases outside the gene matches: 2. This CDR3 is 15 amino acids long. CDR3 region: CASRLAGANTGELFF. CDR3 DNA sequence: TGTGCCAGCAGGTTAGCGGGAGCGAACACCGGGGAGCTGTTTTTT.

The rearrangement uses TRBV21-1 and TRBJ2-6; TRBD2 reflects the table's D call only, with no check against the DNA. TRBV21-1 is a pseudogene locus. The CDR3 is 16 residues long. CDR3 nucleotide sequence: TGTGCCAGCAGCTGCGGAGTTTCCTCTGGGGCCAACGTCCTGACTTTC. Translated: CASSCGVSSGANVLTF.

The J gene is TRBJ1-1, the V gene TRBV10-1; D gene unclear. Trimming cost V 2 bases and J 3 bases, with 13 bases left between them. This CDR3 is 15 amino acids long. CDR1 is WNHNN and CDR2 is SYGVQD in the germline V gene (reference sequence). The CDR3 region has the DNA TGCGCCAGCAGTGAGGCGAGTGGAAGGCACACTGAAGCTTTCTTT. Residues: CASSEASGRHTEAFF.

The CDR3 nucleotides are TGTGCCAGCAGTCAGTCGACTAGCGGGGGGTACAATGAGCAGTTCTTC. Translating it yields CASSQSTSGGYNEQFF. This chain links TRBV2 with TRBJ2-1; 13 nucleotides match TRBD2. CDR3 length equals 16 residues. Trimming removed 5 bases from V and 4 bases from J; junction bases left unmatched: 5. Germline V gene lookup returns CDR1 SNHLY and CDR2 FYNNEI.

The chain has TRBV5-5 and TRBJ1-1, with D possibly matching TRBD1 (5 bases). Trimming removed 4 bases from V and 4 bases from J, with 8 bases in between. This CDR3 is 12 amino acids long. Looked up from germline, CDR1 is SGHKS and CDR2 is YYEKEE (reference sequence). Here the CDR3 reads CASSGGGTEAFF. In nucleotides, the CDR3 is TGTGCCAGCAGCGGGGGGGGCACTGAAGCTTTCTTT.

The CDR3 DNA reads as TGTGCCACCATAAAATCCAGGGAGACCCAGTACTTC. This codes for CATIKSRETQYF. The V gene is TRBV6-1, the J gene TRBJ2-5; D is ambiguous. The CDR3 contains 12 residues. The V end was cut by 10 bases, the J end by 5 bases, with 14 bases between. CDR1 and CDR2 (germline): MNHNS, SASEGT.

The chain carries TRBV6-5 and TRBJ2-7; the D gene could be TRBD1 or TRBD2 (6 bases each). V was shortened by 8 bases and J by 3 bases, with 17 bases between the two germline ends. CDR3 size: 14 residues. Germline V lookup: CDR1 MNHEY, CDR2 SVGAGI. CDR3 sequence: CASRGLEGVYEQYF. For the CDR3, the DNA is TGTGCCAGCCGGGGACTTGAGGGGGTCTACGAGCAGTACTTC.

The chain employs TRBV5-1 and TRBJ2-3, with 11 bases that match TRBD2. CDR1 and CDR2 from the germline V gene are SGHRS and YFSETQ. V shed 5 bases and J 4 bases; nucleotides not matched to a gene: 3. The length of the CDR3 is 14 residues. The CDR3: CASRRLAGSDTQYF. CDR3 DNA: TGCGCCAGCAGAAGACTAGCGGGATCAGATACGCAGTATTTT.

The chain uses TRBV20-1 and TRBJ2-3; the D is unclear. This CDR3 spans 10 amino acids. Germline values: CDR1 DFQATT, CDR2 SNEGSKA (reference sequence). Trimming pared 6 bases from V and 8 bases from J, leaving 9 bases between. This chain's CDR3 is CSAAGRTQYF. CDR3 nucleotide sequence: TGCAGTGCCGCTGGGCGTACGCAGTATTTT.

This chain connects TRBV2 to TRBJ2-5; perhaps D is TRBD1 or TRBD2 (6 bases each). The germline CDR1 and CDR2 sequences are SNHLY and FYNNEI. The V gene lost 7 bases and the J gene lost 3 bases, with 15 bases spanning the gap. There are 14 residues in the CDR3. The CDR3 coding sequence is TGTGCCAGCACCCGCGGGACACCGGAAGAGACCCAGTACTTC. Translated, it gives CASTRGTPEETQYF.

The chain combines TRBV18 with TRBJ1-1; a weak D match, TRBD1 (5 bases). Germline CDR1 and CDR2: KGHSH and LQKENI. Trimming removed 5 bases at V and 1 base at J, with 11 bases between. The CDR3 consists of 14 residues. This CDR3 reads CASSEIDRNTEAFF. The CDR3 bases are TGTGCCAGCTCAGAAATAGACAGGAACACTGAAGCTTTCTTT. The full variable domain, with the rest looked up from reference TRBV18 and TRBJ1-1, is NAGVMQNPRHLVRRRGQEARLRCSPMKGHSHVYWYRQLPEEGLKFMVYLQKENIIDESGMPKERFSAEFPKEGPSILRIQQVVRGDSAAYFCASSEIDRNTEAFFGQGTRLTVV.

The chain has TRBV7-2 and TRBJ2-7; no clear D. The CDR3 consists of 13 residues. Germline V lookup: CDR1 SGHTA, CDR2 FQGNSA. Trimming removed 1 base at V and 2 bases at J, with 6 bases between. The DNA for the CDR3 is TGTGCCAGCAGCTTAGAGGACGCCTACGAGCAGTACTTC. This sequence encodes CASSLEDAYEQYF.

The chain has TRBV19 and TRBJ2-1; TRBD2 matches at 9 bases. Germline V gene sequence: CDR1 LNHDA, CDR2 SQIVND (reference sequence). V gave up 2 bases and J gave up 5 bases; unmatched junction bases: 13. CDR3 size: 18 residues. This CDR3 reads CASSITGAGGPKDNEQFF. For the CDR3, the DNA is TGTGCCAGTAGTATAACAGGAGCGGGAGGCCCAAAAGACAATGAGCAGTTCTTC.

This chain links TRBV14 with TRBJ2-5; D gene ambiguous. The CDR3 runs to 15 residues. V shed 1 base and J shed 5 bases, with 14 bases lying between them. Per germline, CDR1 SGHDN and CDR2 FVKESK. CDR3 amino acids: CASSQGVTVGETQYF. In DNA, the CDR3 is TGTGCCAGCAGCCAAGGGGTAACGGTGGGTGAGACCCAGTACTTC.

The chain couples TRBV9 to TRBJ2-3; TRBD2 aligns across 7 bases. The CDR3 contains 17 residues. V shed 2 bases, J shed 5 bases, and the junction held 14 bases outside the gene matches. In germline, CDR1 is SGDLS, CDR2 YYNGEE. The DNA for the CDR3 is TGTGCCAGCAGCGTCCCCCAAAAGGCGGGAGAGGAAGATACGCAGTATTTT. It is translated as CASSVPQKAGEEDTQYF.